This T cell receptor beta chain was sequenced in a study of shared clonotypes between healthy human individuals. Note on this clone: The same CDR3 can be traced to other DNA sequences in this sample.

The unsorted samples took around 81 million PBMCs to get genomic DNA. This CDR3 spans 13 amino acids. J lost 4 bases, V lost 2 bases, and 2 bases had no gene match. The germline V gene encodes CDR1 ENHRY and CDR2 SYGVKD. This was a deep-level run. Unsorted PBMC replicate PCRs used around 300 ng DNA, 30,000 to 35,000 T cell genomes. Under the authors' procedure: Sequence data from immunoSEQ were junction-only and lacked quality scores; consequently, filtering differed. Here immunoSEQ multiplex PCR was the method, and the copy in TCRdb shows in-frame clones only, minus some. That table is the source of V, J and clone size, and D and trimming were worked out from the DNA. The repertoire holds about 520,000 clones, with 60% to 80% as singletons.

This chain connects TRBV10-3 to TRBJ2-7; 7 bases fit TRBD1. Sequencing was carried out using PBMCs. This receptor was identified in a woman in her thirties or forties in good health. Some clones in this sample may be carry-over from other donors' samples. The CDR3 DNA reads as TGTGCCATCAGTGAGGGCAGGGGGTACGAGCAGTACTTC. Residues: CAISEGRGYEQYF.